This T cell receptor beta chain was recovered during a study of T cell changes during pregnancy in multiple sclerosis. The protocol was immunoSEQ multiplex PCR, while the TCRdb copy is restricted to in-frame clones and leaves out a portion. The sample shows about 100,000 clones, 90% to 95% of them seen only once. Germline values: CDR1 SGHTA, CDR2 FQGNSA. V was shortened by 5 bases and J by 4 bases, with 15 bases between the two germline ends. This CDR3 contains 15 residues. The chain uses TRBV7-2 and TRBJ1-5; D is perhaps TRBD1 (6 bases). The sample here was peripheral blood, taken in the second trimester of pregnancy. The origin of this receptor is a female donor with multiple sclerosis, enrolled in a pregnancy study. The CDR3 DNA sequence: TGTGCCAGCAGCCGGACGGACAGCCGTAATCAGCCCCAGCATTTT. Its translation is CASSRTDSRNQPQHF.